The 17 T cell receptor beta chains below were found in one sample sequenced in a study of shared clonotypes between healthy human individuals. The table came from immunoSEQ multiplex PCR; TCRdb's copy has only in-frame clones and leaves some out. The data hold approximately 1.5 million clones, with roughly 98% observed a single time. Sample: naive CD4+ T cells sorted from blood. As to subset: CD45RA+ positively selected. These receptors all come from a man aged 30 to 39 in good health.

This sequence joins TRBV7-8 and TRBJ2-7; 10 nucleotides line up with TRBD1. J gave up 1 base and V 0 bases, and 3 bases lay outside the gene matches. The CDR3 covers 16 residues. Per germline, CDR1 SGHVS and CDR2 FQNEAQ. The CDR3 loop is CASSLAGTGVSYEQYF. The CDR3 nucleotides are TGTGCCAGCAGCTTAGCCGGGACAGGGGTTTCCTACGAGCAGTACTTC.

This chain links TRBV6-1 with TRBJ2-1, with a possible D match to TRBD2 (5 bases). Germline V gene lookup returns CDR1 MNHNS and CDR2 SASEGT. The CDR3 has 13 amino acids. V was pared by 6 bases and J by 7 bases, with 13 bases between. The CDR3 reads CASRSLARNEQFF. CDR3 nucleotides: TGTGCCAGCAGATCCCTAGCTCGGAATGAGCAGTTCTTC.

For this clone: Different DNA sequences within this sample yield the same CDR3. The chain joins TRBV18 to TRBJ2-3; D call uncertain. V lost 3 bases, J lost 6 bases, and 4 bases lay in between. CDR3 length: 11 residues. From germline, CDR1 is KGHSH and CDR2 LQKENI. The CDR3, as DNA: TGTGCCAGCTCACCGAGCGATACGCAGTATTTT. Translating it yields CASSPSDTQYF.

The chain has TRBV7-2 and TRBJ2-3, with D hard to call. Deletions cut 7 bases from V and 1 base from J, with 12 bases between. The CDR3 covers 14 residues. The germline V gene has CDR1 SGHTA and CDR2 FQGNSA. CDR3 DNA sequence: TGTGCCAGCACCCCCTCTTCGGGCACAGATACGCAGTATTTT. As protein: CASTPSSGTDTQYF.

This sequence joins TRBV5-1 and TRBJ2-4; D is unresolved. Germline loops: CDR1 SGHRS, CDR2 YFSETQ. The V end lost 0 bases, the J end lost 6 bases, and 10 bases lay between the germline ends. CDR3 length equals 14 residues. For the CDR3, the DNA is TGCGCCAGCAGCTTGGGGGTTACGGGAAACATTCAGTACTTC. It encodes CASSLGVTGNIQYF.

Only one count was recorded for this clone. The chain links TRBV5-8 to TRBJ2-1; possible D gene TRBD2, 5 bases. Trimming removed 0 bases from V and 3 bases from J, with 10 bases in between. The CDR3 is 15 residues long. The germline V gene encodes CDR1 SGHTS and CDR2 YDEGEE. The DNA for the CDR3 is TGTGCCAGCAGCTTGGGGGGAGCTATCTACAATGAGCAGTTCTTC. It is translated as CASSLGGAIYNEQFF.

This rearrangement joins TRBV25-1 to TRBJ2-7; D perhaps matches TRBD1 (5 bases). Germline V gene sequence: CDR1 MGHDK, CDR2 SYGVNS. The V end lost 2 bases, the J end lost 5 bases, and 16 bases lay between the germline ends. CDR3 length: 15 amino acids. CDR3 region: CASSEAQGGPDEQYF. The CDR3 nucleotides are TGTGCCAGCAGTGAAGCGCAGGGTGGCCCAGACGAGCAGTACTTC.

The gene calls are TRBV4-2 and TRBJ2-1, with TRBD2 matching 7 bases. The CDR3 runs to 14 residues. Germline V gene lookup returns CDR1 LGHNA and CDR2 YNFKEQ. Trimming took 6 bases from V and 6 from J; bases not matched to a gene: 8. CDR3 protein: CASSRMGGPNEQFF. CDR3 DNA sequence: TGTGCCAGCAGTCGAATGGGAGGGCCCAATGAGCAGTTCTTC.

The chain combines TRBV28 with TRBJ2-1; D remains ambiguous. V gave up 3 bases and J gave up 5 bases, with 11 bases separating them. The length of the CDR3 is 14 residues. Germline V lookup: CDR1 MDHEN, CDR2 SYDVKM. CDR3 sequence reads: CASSFVRSHNEQFF. The CDR3, as DNA: TGTGCCAGCAGTTTTGTGAGGTCCCACAATGAGCAGTTCTTC.

V and J are TRBV5-6 and TRBJ1-3; D gene uncertain. CDR1 is SGHDT and CDR2 is YYEEEE in the germline V gene. CDR3 length: 14 amino acids. The V gene lost 1 base and the J gene lost 1 base, with 6 bases spanning the gap. CDR3 sequence (DNA): TGTGCCAGCAGCTTGACGGGGTCTGGAAACACCATATATTTT. Translating it yields CASSLTGSGNTIYF.

The rearrangement links TRBV7-9 to TRBJ1-1; D remains ambiguous. CDR1 SEHNR and CDR2 FQNEAQ come from the germline V gene (reference sequence). Trimming pared 2 bases from V and 9 bases from J, leaving 7 bases between. The CDR3 runs to 11 residues. The chain's CDR3 is CASSLTWKAFF. The CDR3 bases are TGTGCCAGCAGCTTAACATGGAAAGCTTTCTTT.

This chain links TRBV6-1 with TRBJ1-2, with TRBD1 matching 9 bases. J lost 4 bases, V lost 4 bases, and 7 bases had no gene match. The CDR3 is made up of 15 amino acids. The germline V gene encodes CDR1 MNHNS and CDR2 SASEGT. As DNA, the CDR3 is TGTGCCAGCAGTGCCGGGACAGGGTTTTCCTATGGCTACACCTTC. Amino acid sequence: CASSAGTGFSYGYTF.

The rearrangement links TRBV6-1 to TRBJ2-1; 9 bases map to TRBD2. There are 15 residues in the CDR3. CDR1 MNHNS and CDR2 SASEGT come from the germline V gene. V lost 4 bases to trimming and J lost 2 bases; unmatched junction nucleotides: 3. The CDR3 coding sequence is TGTGCCAGCAGTGTAGCGGGAGTGGCCTACAATGAGCAGTTCTTC. Its translation: CASSVAGVAYNEQFF.

This rearrangement joins TRBV28 to TRBJ1-2, with D perhaps matching TRBD1 (6 bases). CDR1 is MDHEN and CDR2 is SYDVKM in the germline V gene. CDR3 length equals 13 residues. The V gene lost 1 base and the J gene lost 6 bases, with 9 bases spanning the gap. The chain's CDR3 is CASSLSAGDGYTF. The CDR3 region has the DNA TGTGCCAGCAGTTTATCGGCAGGGGATGGCTACACCTTC.

J is TRBJ1-2 and V is TRBV18; tentative D call: TRBD1 (5 bases). Germline CDR1 KGHSH, CDR2 LQKENI. V was pared by 2 bases and J by 7 bases, with 14 bases between. This CDR3 contains 14 residues. CDR3 residues: CASSPKRTDSGYTF. The CDR3 coding sequence is TGTGCCAGCTCACCAAAACGGACCGACAGTGGCTACACCTTC.

For this clone: Other DNA sequences of this sample code for an identical CDR3. The chain has TRBV7-3 and TRBJ2-1, with D possibly matching TRBD2 (6 bases). The germline CDR1 and CDR2 sequences are SGHTA and FQGTGA. The germline V and J ends were trimmed by 5 bases and 1 base, with 12 bases remaining between them. The CDR3 is 15 amino acids. The CDR3 spells CASSPGLASYNEQFF. The CDR3 DNA follows: TGTGCCAGCAGCCCCGGTCTAGCGTCCTACAATGAGCAGTTCTTC.

The chain carries TRBV9 and TRBJ2-3; 7 bases are a match to TRBD2. Trimming removed 3 bases from V and 2 bases from J; junction bases left unmatched: 3. In germline, CDR1 is SGDLS, CDR2 YYNGEE. This CDR3 is 14 amino acids long. This CDR3 reads CASSARDYTDTQYF. The CDR3 DNA sequence: TGTGCCAGCAGCGCCCGGGACTACACAGATACGCAGTATTTT.